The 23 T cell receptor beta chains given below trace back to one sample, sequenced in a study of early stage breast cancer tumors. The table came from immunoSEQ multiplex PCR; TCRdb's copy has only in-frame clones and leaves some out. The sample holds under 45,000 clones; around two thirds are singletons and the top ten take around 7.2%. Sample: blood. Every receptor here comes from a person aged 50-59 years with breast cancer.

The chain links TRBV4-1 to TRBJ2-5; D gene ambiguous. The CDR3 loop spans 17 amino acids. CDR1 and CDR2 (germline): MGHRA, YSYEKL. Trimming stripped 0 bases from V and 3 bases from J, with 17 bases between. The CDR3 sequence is CASSQDRGCRQKETQYF. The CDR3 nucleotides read TGCGCCAGCAGCCAAGATCGTGGGTGCAGGCAAAAAGAGACCCAGTACTTC.

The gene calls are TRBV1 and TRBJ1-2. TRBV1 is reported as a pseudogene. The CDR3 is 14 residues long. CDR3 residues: CTSSRGKVGYGYTF. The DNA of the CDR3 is TGCACCAGCAGCCGCGGCAAGGTGGGCTATGGCTACACCTTC.

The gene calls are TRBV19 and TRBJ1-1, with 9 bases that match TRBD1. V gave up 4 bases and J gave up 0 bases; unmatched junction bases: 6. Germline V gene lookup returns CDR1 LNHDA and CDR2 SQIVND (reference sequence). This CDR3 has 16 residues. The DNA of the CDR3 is TGTGCCAGTAGTAAAGGGACAGGGAAAATGAACACTGAAGCTTTCTTT. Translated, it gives CASSKGTGKMNTEAFF.

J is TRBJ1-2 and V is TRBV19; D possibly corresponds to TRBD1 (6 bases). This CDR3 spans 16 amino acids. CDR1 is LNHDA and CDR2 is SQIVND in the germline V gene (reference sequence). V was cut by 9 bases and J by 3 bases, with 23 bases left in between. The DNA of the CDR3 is TGTGCCAGCCTCGACGACAGGACAGCCTCCGACTATGGCTACACCTTC. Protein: CASLDDRTASDYGYTF.

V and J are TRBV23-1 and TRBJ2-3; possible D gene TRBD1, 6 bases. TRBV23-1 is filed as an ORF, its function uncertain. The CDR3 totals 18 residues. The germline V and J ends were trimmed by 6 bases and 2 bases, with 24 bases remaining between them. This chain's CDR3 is CASRHPGVIRFHTDTQYF. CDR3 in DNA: TGCGCCAGCAGGCACCCAGGGGTTATCCGATTCCACACAGATACGCAGTATTTT.

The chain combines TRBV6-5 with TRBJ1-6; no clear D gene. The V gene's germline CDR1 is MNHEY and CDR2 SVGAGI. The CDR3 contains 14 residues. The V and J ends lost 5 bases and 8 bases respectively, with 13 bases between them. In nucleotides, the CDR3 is TGTGCCAGCAGTCCCCGGGAGCTGGATTCACCCCTCCACTTT. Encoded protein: CASSPRELDSPLHF.

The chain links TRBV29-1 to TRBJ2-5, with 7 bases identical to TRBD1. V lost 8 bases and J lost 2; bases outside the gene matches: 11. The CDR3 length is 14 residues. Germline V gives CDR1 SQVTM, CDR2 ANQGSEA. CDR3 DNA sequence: TGCAGCCCCAAGGACAGGACAGCTCAAGAGACCCAGTACTTC. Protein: CSPKDRTAQETQYF.

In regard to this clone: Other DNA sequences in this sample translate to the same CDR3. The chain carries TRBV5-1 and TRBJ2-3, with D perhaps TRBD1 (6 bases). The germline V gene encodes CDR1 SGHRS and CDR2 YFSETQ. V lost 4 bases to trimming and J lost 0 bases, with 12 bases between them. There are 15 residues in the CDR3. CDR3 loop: CASSPRGASTDTQYF. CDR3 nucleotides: TGCGCCAGCAGCCCCAGGGGCGCTAGCACAGATACGCAGTATTTT.

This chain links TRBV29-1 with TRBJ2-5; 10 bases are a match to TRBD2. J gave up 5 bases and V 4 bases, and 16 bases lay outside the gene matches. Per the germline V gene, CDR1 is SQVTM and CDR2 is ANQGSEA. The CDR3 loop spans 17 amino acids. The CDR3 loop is CSVGAEGGVAGGETQYF. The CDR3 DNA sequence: TGCAGCGTTGGGGCAGAGGGGGGGGTAGCGGGAGGCGAGACCCAGTACTTC.

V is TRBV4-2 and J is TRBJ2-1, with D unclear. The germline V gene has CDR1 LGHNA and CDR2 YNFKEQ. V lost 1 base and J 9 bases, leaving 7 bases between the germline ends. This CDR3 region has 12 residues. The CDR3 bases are TGTGCCAGCAGCCAAGTGGTGAGTGAGCAGTTCTTC. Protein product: CASSQVVSEQFF.

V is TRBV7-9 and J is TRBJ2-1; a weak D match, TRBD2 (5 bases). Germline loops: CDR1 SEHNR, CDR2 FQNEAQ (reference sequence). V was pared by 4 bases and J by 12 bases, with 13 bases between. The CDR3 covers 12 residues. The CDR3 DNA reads TGTGCCAGCAGCTCCCTCCTTGGAGGGCAGTTCTTC. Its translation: CASSSLLGGQFF. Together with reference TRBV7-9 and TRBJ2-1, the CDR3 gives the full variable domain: DTGVSQNPRHKITKRGQNVTFRCDPISEHNRLYWYRQTLGQGPEFLTYFQNEAQLEKSRLLSDRFSAERPKGSFSTLEIQRTEQGDSAMYLCASSSLLGGQFFGPGTRLTVL.

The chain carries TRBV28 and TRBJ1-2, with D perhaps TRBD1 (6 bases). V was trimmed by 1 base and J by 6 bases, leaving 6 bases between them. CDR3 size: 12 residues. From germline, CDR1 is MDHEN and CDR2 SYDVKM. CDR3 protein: CASSLSGDGYTF. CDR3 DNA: TGTGCCAGCAGTTTATCAGGGGATGGCTACACCTTC.

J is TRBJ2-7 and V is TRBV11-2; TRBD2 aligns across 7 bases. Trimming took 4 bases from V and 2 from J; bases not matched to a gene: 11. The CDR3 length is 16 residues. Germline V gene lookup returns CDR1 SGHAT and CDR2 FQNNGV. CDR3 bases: TGTGCCAGCAGCTGGAGACCGGGAGGTCCCCCCTACGAGCAGTACTTC. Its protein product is CASSWRPGGPPYEQYF.

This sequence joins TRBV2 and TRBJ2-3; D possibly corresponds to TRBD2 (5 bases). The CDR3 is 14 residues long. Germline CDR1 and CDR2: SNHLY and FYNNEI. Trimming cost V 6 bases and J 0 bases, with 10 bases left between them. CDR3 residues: CASSWTSSTDTQYF. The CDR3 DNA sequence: TGTGCCAGCAGCTGGACTTCCAGCACAGATACGCAGTATTTT.

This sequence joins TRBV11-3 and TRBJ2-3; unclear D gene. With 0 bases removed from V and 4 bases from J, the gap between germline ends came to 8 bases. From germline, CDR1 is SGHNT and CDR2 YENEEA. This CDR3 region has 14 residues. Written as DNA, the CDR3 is TGTGCCAGCAGCTTAGATCTAGTATCAGATACGCAGTATTTT. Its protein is CASSLDLVSDTQYF. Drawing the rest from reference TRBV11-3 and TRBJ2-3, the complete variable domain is EAGVVQSPRYKIIEKKQPVAFWCNPISGHNTLYWYLQNLGQGPELLIRYENEEAVDDSQLPKDRFSAERLKGVDSTLKIQPAELGDSAVYLCASSLDLVSDTQYFGPGTRLTVL.

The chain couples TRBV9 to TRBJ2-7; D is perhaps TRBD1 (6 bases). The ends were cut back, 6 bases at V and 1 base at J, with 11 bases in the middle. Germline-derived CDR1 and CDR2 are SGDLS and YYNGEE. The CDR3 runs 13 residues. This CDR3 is CASNRDGSYEQYF. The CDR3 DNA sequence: TGTGCCAGCAACAGGGACGGATCCTACGAGCAGTACTTC.

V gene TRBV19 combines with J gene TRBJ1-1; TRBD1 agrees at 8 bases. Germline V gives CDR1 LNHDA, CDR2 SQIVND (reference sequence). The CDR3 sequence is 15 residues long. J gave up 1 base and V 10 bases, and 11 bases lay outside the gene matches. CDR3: CAIRGTGWANTEAFF. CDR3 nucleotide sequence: TGTGCCATCCGGGGGACAGGCTGGGCGAACACTGAAGCTTTCTTT.

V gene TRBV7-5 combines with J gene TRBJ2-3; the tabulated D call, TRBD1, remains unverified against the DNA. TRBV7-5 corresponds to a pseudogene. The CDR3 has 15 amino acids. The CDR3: CARSLVDRFTDTQYF. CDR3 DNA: TGTGCCAGAAGCTTAGTTGACAGGTTCACAGATACGCAGTATTTT.

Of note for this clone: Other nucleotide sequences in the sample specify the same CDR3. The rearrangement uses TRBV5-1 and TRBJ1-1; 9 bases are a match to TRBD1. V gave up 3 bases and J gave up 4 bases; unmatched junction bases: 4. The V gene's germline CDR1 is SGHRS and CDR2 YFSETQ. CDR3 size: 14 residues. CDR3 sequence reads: CASSSTTGGTEAFF. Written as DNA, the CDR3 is TGCGCCAGCAGCTCCACGACAGGGGGCACTGAAGCTTTCTTT.

Here the CDR3 DNA reads TGTGCCAGTATTAGGACTAGCGGGAGTCGGTCAGATACGCAGTATTTT. This sequence encodes CASIRTSGSRSDTQYF. V and J are TRBV19 and TRBJ2-3, with 13 bases fitting TRBD2. The germline CDR1 and CDR2 sequences are LNHDA and SQIVND (reference sequence). CDR3 length: 16 amino acids. V was pared by 7 bases and J by 4 bases, with 8 bases of the junction left unmatched.

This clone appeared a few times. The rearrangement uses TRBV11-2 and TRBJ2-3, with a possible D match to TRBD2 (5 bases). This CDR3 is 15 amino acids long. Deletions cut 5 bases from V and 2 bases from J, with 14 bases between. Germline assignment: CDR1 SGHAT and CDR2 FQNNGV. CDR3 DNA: TGTGCCAGCAGCCCAGGTGCGGGTCACACAGATACGCAGTATTTT. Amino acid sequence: CASSPGAGHTDTQYF.

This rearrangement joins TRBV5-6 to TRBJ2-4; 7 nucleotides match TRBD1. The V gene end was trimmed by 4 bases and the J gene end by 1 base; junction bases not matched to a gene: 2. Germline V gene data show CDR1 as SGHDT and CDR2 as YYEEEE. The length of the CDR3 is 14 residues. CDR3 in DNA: TGTGCCAGCAGCACGACAGGGGCCAAAAACATTCAGTACTTC. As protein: CASSTTGAKNIQYF.

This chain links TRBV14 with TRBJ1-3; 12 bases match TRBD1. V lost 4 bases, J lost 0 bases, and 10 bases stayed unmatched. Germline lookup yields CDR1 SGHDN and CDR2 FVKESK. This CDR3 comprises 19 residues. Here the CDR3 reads CASSPGTGGLHSSGNTIYF. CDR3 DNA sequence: TGTGCCAGCAGCCCGGGGACAGGGGGCTTACACTCCTCTGGAAACACCATATATTTT. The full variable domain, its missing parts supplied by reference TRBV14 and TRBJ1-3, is EAGVTQFPSHSVIEKGQTVTLRCDPISGHDNLYWYRRVMGKEIKFLLHFVKESKQDESGMPNNRFLAERTGGTYSTLKVQPAELEDSGVYFCASSPGTGGLHSSGNTIYFGEGSWLTVV.